Below are 31 T cell receptor beta chains sequenced from a single sample in a study of PD-1 blockade in classical Hodgkin lymphoma. Only in-frame clones appear in the TCRdb table, and some are missing; sequencing was by immunoSEQ multiplex PCR. The table shows roughly 61,000 clones, with under 95% occurring only once. No patient escaped relapse after autologous stem cell transplantation, and brentuximab vedotin exposure varied. The material was peripheral blood mononuclear cells (PBMCs), obtained before the second cycle of nivolumab. The source of these receptors is a human donor with classical Hodgkin lymphoma.

The V and J genes are TRBV30 and TRBJ2-2; D not certain. The V gene's germline CDR1 is GTSNPN and CDR2 SVGIG (reference sequence). The ends were cut back, 4 bases at V and 3 bases at J, with 12 bases in the middle. CDR3 length: 14 residues. The DNA for the CDR3 is TGTGCCTGGAATCCGGGTCTGGACACCGGGGAGCTGTTTTTT. Translating it yields CAWNPGLDTGELFF.

The chain recombines TRBV2 with TRBJ1-2; a weak D match, TRBD1 (6 bases). Germline CDR1 and CDR2: SNHLY and FYNNEI. Trimming took off 5 bases at V and 6 bases at J, with 13 bases between the two ends. The CDR3 is 13 residues long. CDR3: CASSSSRGDGYTF. DNA for the CDR3: TGTGCCAGCAGTTCTTCCAGGGGAGATGGCTACACCTTC.

The genes are TRBV11-2 and TRBJ1-4; D remains unclear. Germline V gene data show CDR1 as SGHAT and CDR2 as FQNNGV. The CDR3 extends over 15 amino acids. The V end was cut by 3 bases, the J end by 0 bases, with 8 bases between. This CDR3 reads CASSFNTPTNEKLFF. The CDR3 nucleotides read TGTGCCAGCAGCTTTAATACACCAACTAATGAAAAACTGTTTTTT.

This sequence joins TRBV18 and TRBJ2-6, with a weak D call TRBD1 (6 bases). The germline gives CDR1 KGHSH, CDR2 LQKENI. The CDR3 spans 19 residues. Trimming shortened V by 4 bases and J by 3 bases, and 22 bases separated the two germline ends. The CDR3 DNA sequence: TGTGCCAGCTCACTCGGGACAAATACGATAGGAAGTGGGGCCAACGTCCTGACTTTC. Translated, it gives CASSLGTNTIGSGANVLTF.

The chain uses TRBV5-1 and TRBJ2-3, with TRBD2 identical over 16 bases. The CDR3 extends over 20 amino acids. Germline V CDR1 and CDR2: SGHRS, YFSETQ. After removal of 5 bases from V and 4 bases from J, the junction contained 16 bases not matched to a gene. The CDR3 region has the DNA TGCGCCAGCAGGGACCAGGGACTAGCGGGAGGGCCCTTGTGGGCAGATACGCAGTATTTT. It is translated as CASRDQGLAGGPLWADTQYF.

The chain combines TRBV11-3 with TRBJ2-2, with D uncertain. Germline V gene data show CDR1 as SGHNT and CDR2 as YENEEA. V was pared by 0 bases and J by 5 bases, with 13 bases between. The CDR3 covers 16 residues. CDR3 DNA: TGTGCCAGCAGCTTAGAACAATCCAAGCTAACCGGGGAGCTGTTTTTT. Encoded protein: CASSLEQSKLTGELFF.

J is TRBJ2-1 and V is TRBV27; maybe TRBD2 (6 bases). The germline CDR1 and CDR2 sequences are MNHEY and SMNVEV (reference sequence). Trimming pared 3 bases from V and 6 bases from J, leaving 9 bases between. This CDR3 is 13 amino acids long. This CDR3 is CASSLGDFNEQFF. Here the CDR3 DNA reads TGTGCCAGCAGTTTGGGGGACTTCAATGAGCAGTTCTTC.

This clone has only one observation. The chain links TRBV13 to TRBJ2-3; 7 nucleotides line up with TRBD2. Germline CDR1 reads PRHDT; CDR2 reads FYEKMQ (reference sequence). CDR3 size: 16 residues. Trimming removed 5 bases from V and 2 bases from J; junction bases left unmatched: 10. CDR3 region: CASSLPRGVITDTQYF. The CDR3 DNA sequence: TGTGCCAGCAGCCTACCACGGGGGGTAATCACAGATACGCAGTATTTT.

This clone has only a few counts. The gene calls are TRBV7-9 and TRBJ2-6; D is undetermined. The CDR3 covers 17 residues. Germline V lookup: CDR1 SEHNR, CDR2 FQNEAQ (reference sequence). V was pared by 4 bases and J by 0 bases, with 13 bases between. CDR3 sequence reads: CASSSTEEASGANVLTF. The DNA of the CDR3 is TGTGCCAGCAGCTCTACAGAGGAAGCCTCTGGGGCCAACGTCCTGACTTTC.

The chain carries TRBV5-1 and TRBJ1-3, with D possibly matching TRBD1 (5 bases). The CDR3 length is 16 residues. Trimming removed 0 bases from V and 0 bases from J, with 10 bases in between. Germline CDR1 SGHRS, CDR2 YFSETQ. The CDR3 sequence is CASSLAGGISGNTIYF. The CDR3 DNA reads TGCGCCAGCAGCTTGGCTGGGGGGATCTCTGGAAACACCATATATTTT.

The chain joins TRBV19 to TRBJ1-2; TRBD1 might be the D (5 bases). V lost 3 bases and J lost 6, with 11 bases in between. The CDR3 contains 13 residues. Germline CDR1 LNHDA, CDR2 SQIVND (reference sequence). The CDR3 DNA is TGTGCCAGTAGTATCGGGGGAGATCATGGCTACACCTTC. This sequence encodes CASSIGGDHGYTF.

This clone was recorded once. This chain joins TRBV29-1 and TRBJ2-7; D may be TRBD2 (6 bases). Germline V gene sequence: CDR1 SQVTM, CDR2 ANQGSEA. Trimming pared 2 bases from V and 2 bases from J, leaving 16 bases between. The CDR3 runs 15 residues. CDR3 in DNA: TGCAGCGTTGAAAATAGCGGACCATTCACCTACGAGCAGTACTTC. Translated: CSVENSGPFTYEQYF.

The rearrangement uses TRBV4-3 and TRBJ1-4; 7 bases map to TRBD1. Germline values: CDR1 LGHNA, CDR2 YSLEER. Trimming removed 1 base from V and 0 bases from J; junction bases left unmatched: 5. The CDR3 is made up of 17 amino acids. The DNA for the CDR3 is TGCGCCAGCAGCCAAGGGGGACAGTCTGCAACTAATGAAAAACTGTTTTTT. Encoded protein: CASSQGGQSATNEKLFF.

This clone was seen just once. This chain connects TRBV18 to TRBJ2-7, with 7 bases that match TRBD1. The CDR3 has 15 residues. Germline lookup yields CDR1 KGHSH and CDR2 LQKENI. The V gene end was trimmed by 3 bases and the J gene end by 0 bases; junction bases not matched to a gene: 5. The CDR3 spells CASSPTGAYSYEQYF. The CDR3 nucleotides read TGTGCCAGCTCACCCACAGGGGCCTACTCCTACGAGCAGTACTTC.

V gene TRBV5-1 combines with J gene TRBJ1-2; TRBD1 matches at 9 bases. The V gene end was trimmed by 3 bases and the J gene end by 8 bases; junction bases not matched to a gene: 14. The CDR3 covers 16 residues. Germline V gene data show CDR1 as SGHRS and CDR2 as YFSETQ. CDR3 sequence (DNA): TGCGCCAGCAGCTCCGGGCCATTCCGGGACAGGGACGGCTACACCTTC. Encoded protein: CASSSGPFRDRDGYTF.

The V gene is TRBV7-6, the J gene TRBJ2-2; no firm D call. The CDR3 sequence is 11 residues long. Germline-derived CDR1 and CDR2 are SGHVS and FNYEAQ. CDR3 nucleotide sequence: TGTGCGGCGTTGTTAGCCGGGGAGCTGTTTTTT. Protein sequence: CAALLAGELFF.

This chain joins TRBV2 and TRBJ2-7; TRBD1 matches at 8 bases. The CDR3 sequence is 14 residues long. The V gene end was trimmed by 5 bases and the J gene end by 3 bases; junction bases not matched to a gene: 6. Germline lookup yields CDR1 SNHLY and CDR2 FYNNEI. The CDR3 sequence is CASSLDRVVYEQYF. The CDR3 DNA reads as TGTGCCAGCAGTTTGGACAGGGTAGTCTACGAGCAGTACTTC.

This chain connects TRBV28 to TRBJ2-7; no clear D gene. This CDR3 contains 11 residues. V shed 3 bases and J shed 4 bases, with 4 bases lying between them. Germline V gene data show CDR1 as MDHEN and CDR2 as SYDVKM. The CDR3 is CASSFAYEQYF. CDR3 nucleotides: TGTGCCAGCAGTTTTGCGTACGAGCAGTACTTC. The full variable domain, completed using reference TRBV28 and TRBJ2-7, is DVKVTQSSRYLVKRTGEKVFLECVQDMDHENMFWYRQDPGLGLRLIYFSYDVKMKEKGDIPEGYSVSREKKERFSLILESASTNQTSMYLCASSFAYEQYFGPGTRLTVT.

This sequence joins TRBV19 and TRBJ2-7; D ambiguous. The CDR3 runs 14 residues. Per germline, CDR1 LNHDA and CDR2 SQIVND (reference sequence). Between the trimmed V and J ends, which lost 6 bases and 0 bases, there was a span of 12 bases. The CDR3 is CASSPPGSSYEQYF. Written as DNA, the CDR3 is TGTGCCAGTAGCCCGCCAGGCAGCTCCTACGAGCAGTACTTC.

This clone has only one observation. The rearrangement uses TRBV27 and TRBJ2-3, with D unresolved. The CDR3 is made up of 14 amino acids. The V and J ends lost 2 bases and 1 base respectively, with 7 bases between them. Looked up from germline, CDR1 is MNHEY and CDR2 is SMNVEV (reference sequence). This chain's CDR3 is CASSLNGRTDTQYF. CDR3 nucleotide sequence: TGTGCCAGCAGTTTAAATGGACGCACAGATACGCAGTATTTT.

The count of this clone is one. V usage is TRBV11-1 and J usage is TRBJ1-1; D may be TRBD1 (6 bases). Germline CDR1 reads SGHAT; CDR2 reads FQDESV (reference sequence). The germline V and J ends were trimmed by 1 base and 6 bases, with 15 bases remaining between them. The CDR3 spans 15 residues. The CDR3, as DNA: TGTGCCAGCAGCTTAGGTACAGGGTTGGACTCTGAAGCTTTCTTT. It encodes CASSLGTGLDSEAFF.

The genes are TRBV14 and TRBJ1-2; the match to TRBD1 covers 7 bases. From germline, CDR1 is SGHDN and CDR2 FVKESK. With V trimmed by 1 base and J by 4 bases, 6 bases remained unmatched. The CDR3 extends over 15 amino acids. This CDR3 reads CASSQGTGLSYGYTF. DNA of the CDR3: TGTGCCAGCAGCCAAGGGACAGGCTTATCCTATGGCTACACCTTC.

The chain links TRBV2 to TRBJ2-5; D is unresolved. CDR1 and CDR2 from the germline V gene are SNHLY and FYNNEI. The V gene lost 0 bases and the J gene lost 4 bases, with 9 bases spanning the gap. The CDR3 is made up of 14 amino acids. CDR3 nucleotide sequence: TGTGCCAGCAGTGAAGCGGGATCCATAGAGACCCAGTACTTC. Translation: CASSEAGSIETQYF.

Turning to this clone: Relative to the germline gene, one junction end is altered; a read error may explain this. This chain uses TRBV6-5 with TRBJ2-7, with 8 bases matching TRBD1. This CDR3 is 12 amino acids long. Germline V CDR1 and CDR2: MNHEY, SVGAGI. The CDR3 DNA follows: TGTGCCAGCAGTTACTTAAAGGGACAGGCAACCTTC. Translated: CASSYLKGQATF.

The CDR3 here is CASSFGRTGLREKLFF. The DNA for the CDR3 is TGTGCCAGCAGTTTCGGTCGGACAGGCCTACGTGAAAAACTGTTTTTT. The J gene is TRBJ1-4, the V gene TRBV28, with 7 nucleotides matching TRBD1. This CDR3 has 16 residues. V was pared by 3 bases and J by 7 bases, with 11 bases of the junction left unmatched. The V gene's germline CDR1 is MDHEN and CDR2 SYDVKM.

The rearrangement joins TRBV27 to TRBJ1-1; perhaps TRBD1 as D (6 bases). Trimming shortened V by 3 bases and J by 7 bases, and 15 bases separated the two germline ends. The CDR3 contains 14 residues. Germline V CDR1 and CDR2: MNHEY, SMNVEV (reference sequence). The CDR3 nucleotides read TGTGCCAGCAGTTTTCGGATTCGACAGGTTGAAGCTTTCTTT. Translating it yields CASSFRIRQVEAFF.

In this sample, this clone turned up once. The rearrangement links TRBV19 to TRBJ1-4; no reliable D call. In germline, CDR1 is LNHDA, CDR2 SQIVND (reference sequence). The CDR3 extends over 17 amino acids. The V and J ends lost 4 bases and 0 bases respectively, with 15 bases between them. The CDR3 protein is CASSNAHDPATNEKLFF. Written as DNA, the CDR3 is TGTGCCAGTAGTAACGCCCACGACCCCGCAACTAATGAAAAACTGTTTTTT. The full variable domain, in which reference TRBV19 and TRBJ1-4 provide the parts outside the CDR3, is DGGITQSPKYLFRKEGQNVTLSCEQNLNHDAMYWYRQDPGQGLRLIYYSQIVNDFQKGDIAEGYSVSREKKESFPLTVTSAQKNPTAFYLCASSNAHDPATNEKLFFGSGTQLSVL.

The gene calls are TRBV30 and TRBJ2-7, with unresolved D. Trimming removed 7 bases from V and 3 bases from J, with 16 bases in between. Per germline, CDR1 GTSNPN and CDR2 SVGIG (reference sequence). The CDR3 covers 13 residues. CDR3 residues: CASVGHQDYEQYF. CDR3 DNA sequence: TGTGCCTCCGTCGGGCATCAAGACTACGAGCAGTACTTC.

The chain uses TRBV11-2 and TRBJ1-2; perhaps TRBD1 as D (6 bases). CDR3 length: 16 residues. Trimming removed 4 bases from V and 5 bases from J, with 20 bases in between. Per the germline V gene, CDR1 is SGHAT and CDR2 is FQNNGV. The CDR3 is CASSSPPSDSRYGYTF. Written as DNA, the CDR3 is TGTGCCAGCAGCTCACCACCTTCGGACAGTCGTTATGGCTACACCTTC.

The chain has TRBV4-1 and TRBJ1-1; TRBD1 matches 7 bases. Germline V gives CDR1 MGHRA, CDR2 YSYEKL. V was clipped by 3 bases and J by 7 bases; unmatched bases: 14. This CDR3 comprises 16 residues. The CDR3 region is CASSQGQGVASFEAFF. The CDR3 nucleotides read TGCGCCAGCAGCCAGGGCCAGGGGGTGGCCTCCTTTGAAGCTTTCTTT.

V and J are TRBV6-7 and TRBJ2-2; D ambiguous. TRBV6-7 qualifies as an ORF whose function is uncertain. V lost 0 bases and J 0 bases, leaving 11 bases between the germline ends. The CDR3 is made up of 17 amino acids. In nucleotides, the CDR3 is TGTGCCAGCAGTTACTCCGACACCCCAGCGAACACCGGGGAGCTGTTTTTT. Translated, it gives CASSYSDTPANTGELFF.